This is a list of T cell receptor beta chains from one sample in a study of blood T cell repertoires in COVID-19. Data came from immunoSEQ multiplex PCR; TCRdb stores just in-frame clones and leaves some out. Of 200,000 to 250,000 clones listed, about 79% are singletons. Input material: PBMCs or T cells enriched from blood (not recorded which). These receptors were obtained from a woman in her forties with acute COVID-19. Both conserved end residues are part of each CDR3. D genes are given only for firm matches. Rows give clone size only sometimes, using once, few, many, or a class for an expanded clone.

J | size | V | D | DNA | CDR3
TRBJ1-5 | NA | TRBV19 | NA | TGTGCCAGTAGTATTGGAGGTAATCAGCCCCAGCATTTT | CASSIGGNQPQHF
TRBJ1-2 | NA | TRBV6-6 | NA | TGTGCCAGCAGGGACAGCTCCTTCACCTATGGCTACACCTTC | CASRDSSFTYGYTF
TRBJ2-1 | NA | TRBV24-1 | TRBD2 | TGTGCCACCAGTGACTCCCGACTAGCGAGATCGTTCTTC | CATSDSRLARSFF
TRBJ2-5 | NA | TRBV28 | NA | TGTGCCAGCAGTTTATTGACCGGGACTGTCGGGGAGACCCAGTACTTC | CASSLLTGTVGETQYF
TRBJ2-1 | NA | TRBV5-1 | TRBD2 | TGCGCCAGCAGCCCCGGACTAGCGGGAGGGCCCTTCGATGAGCAGTTCTTC | CASSPGLAGGPFDEQFF
TRBJ2-1 | NA | TRBV28 | TRBD1 | TGTGCCAGCTTCGTAGCACAGGGGGTCCACAATGAGCAGTTCTTC | CASFVAQGVHNEQFF
TRBJ2-1 | NA | TRBV20-1 | NA | TGCAGTGCTAGTGGTTACTACAATGAGCAGTTCTTC | CSASGYYNEQFF
TRBJ1-2 | NA | TRBV7-2 | NA | TGTGCCAGCAGCTTAAACTCAGGGAGGTATGGCTACACCTTC | CASSLNSGRYGYTF
TRBJ1-2 | NA | TRBV6-6 | NA | TGTGCCAGCAGCGTATCTTATGGCTACACCTTC | CASSVSYGYTF
TRBJ1-6 | NA | TRBV7-3 | NA | TGTGCCAGCAGCTTAGAGGGTACCAATAATTCACCCCTCCACTTT | CASSLEGTNNSPLHF
TRBJ1-1 | NA | TRBV27 | TRBD1 | TGTGCCAGCAGTTCGGACAGGGGGTCCACTGAAGCTTTCTTT | CASSSDRGSTEAFF
TRBJ2-7 | NA | TRBV28 | NA | TGTGCCAGCAGTGGTCCTGGGGGCCCCGCGTACGAGCAGTACTTC | CASSGPGGPAYEQYF
TRBJ2-1 | NA | TRBV18 | TRBD1 | TGTGCCAGCTCCCGCGGGACAGGGGCCTCCCAGAGCTCCTACAATGAGCAGTTCTTC | CASSRGTGASQSSYNEQFF
TRBJ2-7 | NA | TRBV24-1 | NA | TGTGCCACCAGTACCGCAGGAGGCTACGAGCAGTACTTC | CATSTAGGYEQYF
TRBJ1-1 | NA | TRBV5-1 | NA | TGCGCCAGCAGCTTGGACGCGGGTAGTGCTGAAGCTTTCTTT | CASSLDAGSAEAFF
TRBJ2-5 | NA | TRBV9 | TRBD2 | TGTGCCAGCAGCCCTTTGGGACTAGCGGGAGACGAGACCCAGTACTTC | CASSPLGLAGDETQYF
TRBJ2-5 | few | TRBV7-3 | NA | TGTGCCAGCAGCTTAACCCCAGGGAAGGGAGAGACCCAGTACTTC | CASSLTPGKGETQYF
TRBJ1-2 | NA | TRBV7-9 | NA | TGTGCCAGCAGCTTAACTTATGGCTACACCTTC | CASSLTYGYTF
TRBJ2-7 | NA | TRBV10-3 | TRBD2 | TGTGCCATCAGTCGGACTAGTCCCAACGAGCAGTACTTC | CAISRTSPNEQYF
TRBJ2-2 | NA | TRBV27 | NA | TGTGCCAGCAGTTTATATCTTCCCGTCGGGGAGCTGTTTTTT | CASSLYLPVGELFF
TRBJ1-1 | NA | TRBV30 | NA | TGTGCCTGGAGTGTATTACAGCTAACAAATGCTTTCTTT | CAWSVLQLTNAFF
TRBJ2-2 | NA | TRBV7-2 | TRBD1 | TGTGCCAGCAGCTTAGGGGGACAGGGGGCCATCGGGGAGCTGTTTTTT | CASSLGGQGAIGELFF
TRBJ2-2 | NA | TRBV4-3 | TRBD2 | TGCGCCAGCAGCCAAGATTGGACTAGCGGCGTTGCGAACACCGGGGAGCTGTTTTTT | CASSQDWTSGVANTGELFF
TRBJ2-5 | NA | TRBV5-1 | NA | TGCGCCAGCAGCTTGGGCAGGGAAGAGACCCAGTACTTC | CASSLGREETQYF
TRBJ2-1 | NA | TRBV9 | TRBD1 | TGTGCCAGCAGCGTAAAACTGGACAGGGCCCACAATGAGCAGTTCTTC | CASSVKLDRAHNEQFF
TRBJ2-5 | NA | TRBV15 | NA | TGTGCCACCAGTCGAGGGGGAAAAGAGACCCAGTACTTC | CATSRGGKETQYF
TRBJ2-7 | once | TRBV19 | NA | TGTGCCAGTAGTATACGCAGGGGTAGCTCCTACGAGCAGTACTTC | CASSIRRGSSYEQYF
TRBJ2-7 | few | TRBV12-3/TRBV12-4 | TRBD1 | TGTGCCAGCAGTTTAGTCAGGGGGTACGAGCAGTACTTC | CASSLVRGYEQYF
TRBJ2-1 | NA | TRBV24-1 | TRBD1 | TGTGCCACCAGTGACGGGACAGGGACCAAAAGGGAGCAGTTCTTC | CATSDGTGTKREQFF
TRBJ2-1 | NA | TRBV9 | TRBD2 | TGTGCCAGCAGCCTACGGACTAGCGGACACTCCTACAATGAGCAGTTCTTC | CASSLRTSGHSYNEQFF
TRBJ1-6 | NA | TRBV7-3 | NA | TGTGCCAGCAGCCAGGGGTTCAATTCACCCCTCCACTTT | CASSQGFNSPLHF
TRBJ2-4 | NA | TRBV19 | TRBD2 | TGTGCCAGTAGGTCTGCTCCCGGGGCGGGAGGGTTCAAAAACATTCAGTACTTC | CASRSAPGAGGFKNIQYF
TRBJ2-1 | NA | TRBV6-2/TRBV6-3 | TRBD1 | TGTGCCAGCAGTTCCACCCTCGGGACAGGTCACTATGAGCAGTTCTTC | CASSSTLGTGHYEQFF